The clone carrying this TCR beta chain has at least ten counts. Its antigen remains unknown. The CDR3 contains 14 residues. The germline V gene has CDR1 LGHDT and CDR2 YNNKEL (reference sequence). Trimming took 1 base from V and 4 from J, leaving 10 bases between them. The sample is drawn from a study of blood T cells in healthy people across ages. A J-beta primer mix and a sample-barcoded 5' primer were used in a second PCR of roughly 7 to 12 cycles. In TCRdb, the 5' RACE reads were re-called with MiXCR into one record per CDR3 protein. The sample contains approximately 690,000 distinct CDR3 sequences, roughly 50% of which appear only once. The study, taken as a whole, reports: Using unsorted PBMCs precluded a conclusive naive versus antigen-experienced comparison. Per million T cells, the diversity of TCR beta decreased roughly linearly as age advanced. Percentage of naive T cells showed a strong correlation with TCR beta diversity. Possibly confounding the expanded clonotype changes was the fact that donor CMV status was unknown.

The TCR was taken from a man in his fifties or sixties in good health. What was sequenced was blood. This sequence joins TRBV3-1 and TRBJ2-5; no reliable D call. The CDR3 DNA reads TGTGCCAGCAGCCAAGGGGTTTTGCGAGAGACCCAGTACTTC. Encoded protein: CASSQGVLRETQYF.